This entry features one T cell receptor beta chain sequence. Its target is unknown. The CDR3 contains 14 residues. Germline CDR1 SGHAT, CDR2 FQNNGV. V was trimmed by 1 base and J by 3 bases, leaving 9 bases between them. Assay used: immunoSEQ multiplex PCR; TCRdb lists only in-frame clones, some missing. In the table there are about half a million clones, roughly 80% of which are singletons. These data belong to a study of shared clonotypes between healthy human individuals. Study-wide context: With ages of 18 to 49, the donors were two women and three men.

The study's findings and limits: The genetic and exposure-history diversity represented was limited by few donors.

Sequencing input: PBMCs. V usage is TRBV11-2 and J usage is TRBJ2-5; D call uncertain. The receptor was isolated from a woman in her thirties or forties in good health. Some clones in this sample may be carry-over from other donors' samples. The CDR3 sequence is CASSLAQLEETQYF. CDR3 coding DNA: TGTGCCAGCAGCTTAGCACAGTTAGAAGAGACCCAGTACTTC.